This T cell receptor (beta chain) came from a study of control samples from healthy donors and cancer patients. CDR1 SGHRS and CDR2 YFSETQ come from the germline V gene. CDR3 length equals 15 residues. V was pared by 0 bases and J by 6 bases, with 15 bases between. The table came from immunoSEQ multiplex PCR; TCRdb's copy has only in-frame clones and leaves some out. The profile covers about 190,000 clones, with about 93% appearing a single time and more than 1.2% taken by the ten largest. The specimen sequenced was blood. The chain is built from TRBV5-1 and TRBJ1-1; tentatively, D is TRBD1 (6 bases). The sequence was collected from a man between 18 and 35 years old in good health. This chain's CDR3 is CASSLATGLFAEAFF. The CDR3, as DNA: TGCGCCAGCAGCTTGGCCACAGGGCTTTTTGCTGAAGCTTTCTTT.